This T cell receptor (beta chain) emerged from a study of T-cell reconstitution after alpha-beta-depleted transplantation in children. Unique molecular identifiers were incorporated during preparation of the TCRbeta library. TCRdb re-called the PCR reads with MiXCR, one entry per CDR3 protein. This sample has 150,000 to 250,000 distinct CDR3 sequences, with 5.5% to 7% found just once. As concerns this clonotype: What it binds is unknown.

Points from the study as a whole: From surviving recipient T cells and thymic progenitors came the high day-60 TCRbeta diversity observed in some patients.

Trimming pared 7 bases from V and 3 bases from J, leaving 13 bases between. Germline lookup yields CDR1 SGDLS and CDR2 YYNGEE. CDR3 size: 13 residues. The receptor was isolated from a girl under three years old with combined immunodeficiency, due to receive a stem cell transplant. Material: PBMCs, obtained before TCRalphabeta/CD19-depleted stem cell transplant. This rearrangement joins TRBV9 to TRBJ1-2; D gene uncertain. The CDR3 region is CASRSGPDYGYTF. The CDR3 DNA reads as TGTGCCAGCCGGTCAGGACCGGACTATGGCTACACCTTC. Full variable domain (outside the CDR3, taken from reference TRBV9 and TRBJ1-2): DSGVTQTPKHLITATGQRVTLRCSPRSGDLSVYWYQQSLDQGLQFLIQYYNGEERAKGNILERFSAQQFPDLHSELNLSSLELGDSALYFCASRSGPDYGYTFGSGTRLTVV.